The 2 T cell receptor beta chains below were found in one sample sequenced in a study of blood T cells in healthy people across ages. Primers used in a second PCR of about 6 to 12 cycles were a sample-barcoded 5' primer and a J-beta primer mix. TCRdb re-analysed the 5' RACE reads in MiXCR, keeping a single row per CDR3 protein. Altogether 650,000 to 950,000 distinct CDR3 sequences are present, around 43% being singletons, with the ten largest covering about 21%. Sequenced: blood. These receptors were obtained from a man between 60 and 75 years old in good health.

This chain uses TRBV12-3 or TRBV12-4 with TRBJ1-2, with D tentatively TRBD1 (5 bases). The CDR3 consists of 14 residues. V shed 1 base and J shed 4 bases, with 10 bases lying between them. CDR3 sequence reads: CASSLGSGPYGYTF. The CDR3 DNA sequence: TGTGCCAGCAGTTTAGGGTCAGGGCCCTATGGCTACACCTTC.

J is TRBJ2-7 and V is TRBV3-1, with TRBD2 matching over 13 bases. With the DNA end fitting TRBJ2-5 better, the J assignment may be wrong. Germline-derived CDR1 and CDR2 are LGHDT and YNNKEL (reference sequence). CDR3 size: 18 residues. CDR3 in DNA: TGTGCCAGCAGCCAGGGTGCCGGGACTAGCGGGGCTCGGGAGACCCAGTACTTC. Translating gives CASSQGAGTSGARETQYF.